Shown below are 23 T cell receptor beta chains from a single sample sequenced in a study of blood T cells in healthy people across ages. Primed by a sample-barcoded 5' primer and a J-beta primer mix, a second PCR proceeded for roughly 7 to 12 cycles. TCRdb reprocessed the 5' RACE reads via MiXCR and lists one record per CDR3 protein. The sample carries some 1,500,000 distinct CDR3 sequences, approximately 43% recorded once. The specimen sequenced was blood. Receptor source: a woman between 18 and 29 years old in good health.

Only a few counts were recorded for this clonotype. This chain links TRBV30 with TRBJ2-7, with D tentatively TRBD2 (7 bases). The CDR3 loop spans 14 amino acids. V gave up 4 bases and J gave up 1 base, with 14 bases separating them. Germline V lookup: CDR1 GTSNPN, CDR2 SVGIG (reference sequence). CDR3 DNA sequence: TGTGCCTGGATGTCGGGGGGCGGATCCTACGAGCAGTACTTC. As protein: CAWMSGGGSYEQYF.

V gene TRBV20-1 combines with J gene TRBJ1-2; D perhaps matches TRBD1 (5 bases). V shed 6 bases and J shed 0 bases, with 17 bases lying between them. The V gene's germline CDR1 is DFQATT and CDR2 SNEGSKA (reference sequence). This CDR3 contains 15 residues. The CDR3 region is CSALWGTGPNYGYTF. CDR3 nucleotide sequence: TGCAGTGCCCTATGGGGGACGGGTCCTAACTATGGCTACACCTTC.

V usage is TRBV7-9 and J usage is TRBJ1-4; 7 bases map to TRBD1. CDR1 and CDR2 (germline): SEHNR, FQNEAQ (reference sequence). J was trimmed by 7 bases and V by 2 bases; bases with no gene match: 7. The length of the CDR3 is 15 residues. The CDR3 sequence is CASSLRSDRAEKLFF. The CDR3 DNA is TGTGCCAGCAGCTTAAGGTCAGACAGGGCTGAAAAACTGTTTTTT.

This chain links TRBV20-1 with TRBJ2-6; 7 positions agree with TRBD2. Trimming removed 3 bases from V and 0 bases from J; junction bases left unmatched: 8. CDR3 length: 17 amino acids. CDR1 and CDR2 from the germline V gene are DFQATT and SNEGSKA (reference sequence). CDR3 nucleotide sequence: TGCAGTGCTAGGGTTTATGGACTAGTCTCTGGGGCCAACGTCCTGACTTTC. This translates into CSARVYGLVSGANVLTF.

This clonotype has a handful of counts. This chain uses TRBV20-1 with TRBJ2-1, with D tentatively TRBD1 or TRBD2 (5 bases each). V was cut by 3 bases and J by 0 bases, with 9 bases left in between. CDR1 and CDR2 from the germline V gene are DFQATT and SNEGSKA (reference sequence). CDR3 size: 14 residues. The DNA for the CDR3 is TGCAGTGCTAGTTGGGGGAGCTCCTACAATGAGCAGTTCTTC. Translating it yields CSASWGSSYNEQFF.

There are a few counts of this clonotype. This sequence joins TRBV20-1 and TRBJ1-2; no reliable D call. V was shortened by 0 bases and J by 3 bases, with 14 bases between the two germline ends. This CDR3 has 15 residues. Germline V gives CDR1 DFQATT, CDR2 SNEGSKA (reference sequence). In DNA form, the CDR3 reads TGCAGTGCTAGAGATGCAGCCCAGTCGCACTATGGCTACACCTTC. Its translation: CSARDAAQSHYGYTF.

The chain recombines TRBV11-2 with TRBJ1-3; D may be TRBD1 (5 bases). The CDR3 runs to 16 residues. Germline V gives CDR1 SGHAT, CDR2 FQNNGV. V was pared by 5 bases and J by 4 bases, with 18 bases between. CDR3 sequence reads: CASSPQTRGAGNTIYF. The DNA for the CDR3 is TGTGCCAGCAGCCCCCAAACCCGAGGGGCAGGAAACACCATATATTTT.

The sample holds one count of this clonotype. V is TRBV11-2 and J is TRBJ2-4, with TRBD2 matching 11 bases. In germline, CDR1 is SGHAT, CDR2 FQNNGV. V trimming: 0 bases; J trimming: 5 bases; junction bases outside the gene matches: 0. This CDR3 has 15 amino acids. CDR3 amino acids: CASSLELAGENIQYF. CDR3 in DNA: TGTGCCAGCAGCTTAGAACTAGCGGGGGAAAACATTCAGTACTTC.

This clonotype was picked up a small number of times. The chain links TRBV3-1 to TRBJ2-1; 9 bases fit TRBD1. Germline V gene data show CDR1 as LGHDT and CDR2 as YNNKEL (reference sequence). The CDR3 totals 13 residues. Trimming took 4 bases from V and 12 from J; bases not matched to a gene: 7. CDR3 amino acids: CASSPPQGQGQFF. In nucleotides, the CDR3 is TGTGCCAGCAGCCCGCCACAGGGACAGGGGCAGTTCTTC.

This clonotype was recorded many times. The J gene is TRBJ2-5, the V gene TRBV27; D not certain. The CDR3 extends over 14 amino acids. V was pared by 5 bases and J by 0 bases, with 10 bases between. The germline CDR1 and CDR2 sequences are MNHEY and SMNVEV (reference sequence). DNA of the CDR3: TGTGCCAGCAGTATCAACCCCTACCAAGAGACCCAGTACTTC. Translation: CASSINPYQETQYF.

The gene calls are TRBV4-3 and TRBJ1-1; maybe TRBD1 (6 bases). The CDR3 is made up of 15 amino acids. In germline, CDR1 is LGHNA, CDR2 YSLEER. V lost 0 bases, J lost 0 bases, and 8 bases lay in between. In DNA form, the CDR3 reads TGCGCCAGCAGCCAAGAGGGGGCCGTGAACACTGAAGCTTTCTTT. Translation gives CASSQEGAVNTEAFF.

The rearrangement links TRBV5-1 to TRBJ2-3; TRBD2 aligns across 7 bases. The germline V gene has CDR1 SGHRS and CDR2 YFSETQ. The CDR3 extends over 17 amino acids. V trimming: 0 bases; J trimming: 0 bases; junction bases outside the gene matches: 7. The CDR3 DNA reads as TGCGCCAGCAGCTTGGGGGTAAGCGGGACTAGCACAGATACGCAGTATTTT. This codes for CASSLGVSGTSTDTQYF. Variable domain in full (rest from reference TRBV5-1 and TRBJ2-3): KAGVTQTPRYLIKTRGQQVTLSCSPISGHRSVSWYQQTPGQGLQFLFEYFSETQRNKGNFPGRFSGRQFSNSRSEMNVSTLELGDSALYLCASSLGVSGTSTDTQYFGPGTRLTVL.

This sequence joins TRBV15 and TRBJ2-7; TRBD2 is a possible D gene (6 bases). This CDR3 has 14 amino acids. With 1 base removed from V and 3 bases from J, the gap between germline ends came to 10 bases. Germline lookup yields CDR1 LNHNV and CDR2 YYDKDF (reference sequence). Here the CDR3 DNA reads TGTGCCACCAGCAGAGCGGGAGTGAGCTACGAGCAGTACTTC. As protein: CATSRAGVSYEQYF.

The V call is TRBV4-1, the J call TRBJ1-1, with D possibly being TRBD1 (5 bases). The germline V gene encodes CDR1 MGHRA and CDR2 YSYEKL. The V end was cut by 0 bases, the J end by 5 bases, with 22 bases between. The CDR3 consists of 18 residues. The CDR3 here is CASSQDSGRVVSRTEAFF. Written as DNA, the CDR3 is TGCGCCAGCAGCCAAGATTCGGGCAGGGTCGTTTCAAGGACTGAAGCTTTCTTT.

This sequence joins TRBV16 and TRBJ1-2; 10 bases align to TRBD1. The CDR3 length is 16 residues. Germline loops: CDR1 KGHSY, CDR2 FQNENV. V was clipped by 0 bases and J by 9 bases; unmatched bases: 10. The CDR3 DNA sequence: TGTGCCAGCAGCCAATCCCGGAGACAGGGGGCCGCTAGCTACACCTTC. As protein: CASSQSRRQGAASYTF.

This clonotype appeared a few times. This chain uses TRBV24-1 with TRBJ2-1, with D hard to call. This CDR3 comprises 16 residues. Germline values: CDR1 KGHDR, CDR2 SFDVKD. Trimming removed 2 bases from V and 1 base from J, with 11 bases in between. The chain's CDR3 is CATSDSSARSYNEQFF. Here the CDR3 DNA reads TGTGCCACCAGTGATTCCTCGGCGAGATCCTACAATGAGCAGTTCTTC.

This clonotype was seen only a few times. The V and J genes are TRBV20-1 and TRBJ2-7; 13 nucleotides line up with TRBD2. The length of the CDR3 is 15 residues. The V gene end was trimmed by 2 bases and the J gene end by 3 bases; junction bases not matched to a gene: 4. The germline CDR1 and CDR2 sequences are DFQATT and SNEGSKA (reference sequence). The chain's CDR3 is CSARIGTSGNYEQYF. CDR3 DNA sequence: TGCAGTGCTAGAATTGGGACTAGCGGGAACTACGAGCAGTACTTC.

The chain has TRBV29-1 and TRBJ1-1; D is uncertain. Germline assignment: CDR1 SQVTM and CDR2 ANQGSEA. The V end lost 0 bases, the J end lost 6 bases, and 11 bases lay between the germline ends. This CDR3 region has 13 residues. CDR3 loop: CSVEDLPRAEAFF. Written as DNA, the CDR3 is TGCAGCGTTGAAGATCTGCCGCGGGCTGAAGCTTTCTTT.

V gene TRBV2 combines with J gene TRBJ1-2, with D perhaps TRBD1 (5 bases). Germline V CDR1 and CDR2: SNHLY, FYNNEI. The CDR3 consists of 13 residues. V was cut by 1 base and J by 4 bases, with 7 bases left in between. CDR3 region: CASSEGQPYGYTF. The CDR3, as DNA: TGTGCCAGCAGTGAAGGACAGCCCTATGGCTACACCTTC.

The chain has TRBV10-3 and TRBJ2-6; 9 bases line up with TRBD1. This CDR3 has 17 residues. In germline, CDR1 is ENHRY, CDR2 SYGVKD. V shed 7 bases, J shed 4 bases, and the junction held 11 bases outside the gene matches. The CDR3 region is CAIMRTGVGEGANVLTF. The CDR3 DNA sequence: TGTGCCATCATGCGGACAGGGGTGGGAGAAGGGGCCAACGTCCTGACTTTC.

There are a few counts of this clonotype. The J gene is TRBJ2-7, the V gene TRBV12-3 or TRBV12-4; the D gene is possibly TRBD1 (5 bases). CDR3 size: 14 residues. Trimming removed 2 bases from V and 7 bases from J, with 15 bases in between. The CDR3 coding sequence is TGTGCCAGCAGTTTATCATCAGGGTTAAATGAGCAGTACTTC. This translates into CASSLSSGLNEQYF.

This clonotype was observed a handful of times. This chain uses TRBV6-2 or TRBV6-3 with TRBJ2-1; 7 bases map to TRBD2. Germline CDR1 and CDR2: MNHEY and SVGEGT. J lost 1 base, V lost 2 bases, and 5 bases had no gene match. This CDR3 is built from 16 residues. The CDR3 sequence: CASSYRTGGSYNEQFF. The CDR3 DNA follows: TGTGCCAGCAGTTACAGGACGGGGGGATCCTACAATGAGCAGTTCTTC.

This chain joins TRBV27 and TRBJ1-1; D possibly corresponds to TRBD1 (5 bases). V was shortened by 6 bases and J by 1 base, with 15 bases between the two germline ends. The CDR3 extends over 15 amino acids. Germline-derived CDR1 and CDR2 are MNHEY and SMNVEV (reference sequence). In DNA form, the CDR3 reads TGTGCCAGCAGGGTGACCCCGACAGAGAACACTGAAGCTTTCTTT. It yields the protein CASRVTPTENTEAFF.